The 2 T cell receptor beta chains below all came from one sample that was sequenced in a study of blood T cell repertoires in COVID-19. Data came from immunoSEQ multiplex PCR; TCRdb stores just in-frame clones and leaves some out. Among 73,000 or so clones listed, around 83% were seen once. The sequenced sample consisted of peripheral blood. The source is a man over 45 with active COVID-19.

The V and J genes are TRBV6-5 and TRBJ2-6, with no clear D. The CDR3 consists of 16 residues. Between the trimmed V and J ends, which lost 0 bases and 2 bases, there was a span of 8 bases. Germline-derived CDR1 and CDR2 are MNHEY and SVGAGI. CDR3 nucleotide sequence: TGTGCCAGCAGTTACTCGTTGACACCTGGGGCCAACGTCCTGACTTTC. Its protein product is CASSYSLTPGANVLTF.

The chain recombines TRBV5-1 with TRBJ2-3; a possible D gene is TRBD2 (6 bases). Deletions cut 5 bases from V and 5 bases from J, with 6 bases between. The germline gives CDR1 SGHRS, CDR2 YFSETQ. The CDR3 spans 11 residues. In nucleotides, the CDR3 is TGCGCCAGCAGGGAGGGAGATACGCAGTATTTT. This translates into CASREGDTQYF. The whole variable domain, filled in from reference TRBV5-1 and TRBJ2-3, reads KAGVTQTPRYLIKTRGQQVTLSCSPISGHRSVSWYQQTPGQGLQFLFEYFSETQRNKGNFPGRFSGRQFSNSRSEMNVSTLELGDSALYLCASREGDTQYFGPGTRLTVL.